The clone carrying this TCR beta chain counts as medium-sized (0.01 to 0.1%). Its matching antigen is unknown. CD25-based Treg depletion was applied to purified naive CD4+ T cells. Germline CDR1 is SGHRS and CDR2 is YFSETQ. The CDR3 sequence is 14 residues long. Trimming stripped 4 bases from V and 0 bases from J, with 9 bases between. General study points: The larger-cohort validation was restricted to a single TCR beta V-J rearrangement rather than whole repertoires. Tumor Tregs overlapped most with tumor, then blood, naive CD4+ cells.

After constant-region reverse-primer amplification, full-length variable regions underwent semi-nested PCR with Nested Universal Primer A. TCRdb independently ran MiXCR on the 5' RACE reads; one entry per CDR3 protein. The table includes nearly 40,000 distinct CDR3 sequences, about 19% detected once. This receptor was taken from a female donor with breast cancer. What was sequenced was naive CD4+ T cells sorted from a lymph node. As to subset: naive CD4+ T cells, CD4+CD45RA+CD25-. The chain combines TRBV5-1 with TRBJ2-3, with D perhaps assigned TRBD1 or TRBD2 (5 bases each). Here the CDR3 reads CASSRDHSTDTQYF. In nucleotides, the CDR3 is TGCGCCAGCAGCAGGGACCATAGCACAGATACGCAGTATTTT.